Sequencing of this T cell receptor beta chain was carried out in a study of response to subunit inactivated influenza vaccine. Study-wide results and caveats: Authors suggested few new T cells are recruited by each seasonal influenza vaccination.

V shed 3 bases, J shed 9 bases, and the junction held 10 bases outside the gene matches. Germline-derived CDR1 and CDR2 are DFQATT and SNEGSKA (reference sequence). CDR3 length: 16 residues. TCRdb analysed the RT-PCR reads with MiXCR anew, one entry per CDR3 protein. The sample has 800,000 to 1,000,000 distinct CDR3 sequences; 21% are singletons. In the case of this clonotype: Its specificity is unknown.

The input for sequencing was PBMCs from blood, taken more than 4 days after vaccination. This chain joins TRBV20-1 and TRBJ1-6, with TRBD1 matching over 11 bases. The receptor was isolated from a man aged 45-65 years who received an inactivated influenza vaccine. CDR3 in amino acids: CSASTLGQGALSPLHF. CDR3 DNA sequence: TGCAGTGCTAGCACTCTTGGACAGGGGGCTCTTTCACCCCTCCACTTT.